The 28 T cell receptor beta chains given below trace back to one sample, sequenced in a study of cytomegalovirus exposure and HLA in healthy donors. In the PCR, 60 Vbeta and 13 Jbeta primers were used. The protocol was immunoSEQ multiplex PCR, while the TCRdb copy is restricted to in-frame clones and leaves out a portion. Here the sample spans fewer than 150,000 clones, 80% being singletons. The specimen sequenced was PBMCs. These receptors all come from a man aged 40-55 years in good health and CMV-seropositive.

V is TRBV4-2 and J is TRBJ2-1, with 7 bases matching TRBD2. J gave up 4 bases and V 0 bases, and 9 bases lay outside the gene matches. Germline V gene lookup returns CDR1 LGHNA and CDR2 YNFKEQ. The CDR3 spans 17 residues. CDR3 residues: CASSQDPYTSDYNEQFF. CDR3 nucleotides: TGTGCCAGCAGCCAAGATCCCTACACTAGCGATTACAATGAGCAGTTCTTC.

The chain recombines TRBV5-4 with TRBJ2-3; D uncertain. V shed 0 bases and J shed 6 bases, with 5 bases lying between them. CDR1 and CDR2 from the germline V gene are SGHNT and YYREEE (reference sequence). This CDR3 spans 12 amino acids. This CDR3 is CASSLVRDTQYF. The CDR3 DNA reads as TGTGCCAGCAGCTTGGTCCGGGATACGCAGTATTTT.

This clone has just one count. The rearrangement links TRBV7-9 to TRBJ2-7; the match to TRBD2 covers 15 bases. V lost 4 bases to trimming and J lost 5 bases; unmatched junction nucleotides: 6. This CDR3 is built from 16 residues. Germline CDR1 SEHNR, CDR2 FQNEAQ (reference sequence). CDR3 bases: TGTGCCAGCAGCTACGGGACTAGCGGGGGGATGGACGAGCAGTACTTC. It translates to CASSYGTSGGMDEQYF.

V is TRBV4-1 and J is TRBJ2-7; 8 bases are a match to TRBD1. After removal of 0 bases from V and 4 bases from J, the junction contained 5 bases not matched to a gene. The CDR3 has 15 amino acids. Germline CDR1 and CDR2: MGHRA and YSYEKL. In nucleotides, the CDR3 is TGCGCCAGCAGCCAAGACAGGGGGCATCGGTACGAGCAGTACTTC. Encoded protein: CASSQDRGHRYEQYF.

The rearrangement joins TRBV11-2 to TRBJ1-5, with 9 bases that match TRBD1. Trimming took 1 base from V and 2 from J; bases not matched to a gene: 9. This CDR3 contains 18 residues. CDR1 is SGHAT and CDR2 is FQNNGV in the germline V gene. Here the CDR3 reads CASSLGGQGLVGNQPQHF. The CDR3 coding sequence is TGTGCCAGCAGCTTAGGCGGACAGGGGCTGGTGGGCAATCAGCCCCAGCATTTT. Drawing the rest from reference TRBV11-2 and TRBJ1-5, the complete variable domain is EAGVAQSPRYKIIEKRQSVAFWCNPISGHATLYWYQQILGQGPKLLIQFQNNGVVDDSQLPKDRFSAERLKGVDSTLKIQPAKLEDSAVYLCASSLGGQGLVGNQPQHFGDGTRLSIL.

J is TRBJ2-1 and V is TRBV7-9; TRBD2 agrees at 10 bases. This CDR3 region has 15 residues. Trimming removed 1 base from V and 5 bases from J; junction bases left unmatched: 2. Germline values: CDR1 SEHNR, CDR2 FQNEAQ (reference sequence). This chain's CDR3 is CASSLGAGGDNEQFF. In nucleotides, the CDR3 is TGTGCCAGCAGCTTAGGAGCGGGGGGGGACAATGAGCAGTTCTTC.

The rearrangement links TRBV13 to TRBJ2-7; TRBD2 is a possible D gene (6 bases). The V end was cut by 6 bases, the J end by 2 bases, with 17 bases between. Germline assignment: CDR1 PRHDT and CDR2 FYEKMQ (reference sequence). The CDR3 runs 15 residues. The CDR3 sequence is CASREGAYSTYEQYF. CDR3 coding DNA: TGTGCCAGCAGGGAGGGCGCATATTCAACCTACGAGCAGTACTTC. Complete variable domain (other parts from reference TRBV13 and TRBJ2-7): AAGVIQSPRHLIKEKRETATLKCYPIPRHDTVYWYQQGPGQDPQFLISFYEKMQSDKGSIPDRFSAQQFSDYHSELNMSSLELGDSALYFCASREGAYSTYEQYFGPGTRLTVT.

With regard to this clone: The sample holds other DNA sequences that translate to the same CDR3. The CDR3 nucleotides are TGTGCCAGTAGTATTGGGACAGGGACAGATACGCAGTATTTT. Translated: CASSIGTGTDTQYF. The chain employs TRBV19 and TRBJ2-3, with 9 bases lining up with TRBD1. Losses at the gene ends were 3 bases for V and 3 bases for J; bases not matched to a gene: 1. The CDR3 totals 14 residues. Germline loops: CDR1 LNHDA, CDR2 SQIVND (reference sequence).

The gene calls are TRBV28 and TRBJ1-5; 7 bases are shared with TRBD1. Trimming cost V 6 bases and J 1 base; bases outside gene matches: 6. This CDR3 is built from 15 residues. Germline V CDR1 and CDR2: MDHEN, SYDVKM. The CDR3: CASSRRQGSNQPQHF. CDR3 in DNA: TGTGCCAGCAGCCGCCGACAGGGAAGCAATCAGCCCCAGCATTTT.

The chain combines TRBV6-4 with TRBJ1-6; 8 nucleotides line up with TRBD1. Germline CDR1 is MRHNA and CDR2 is SNTAGT. There are 15 residues in the CDR3. J lost 7 bases, V lost 4 bases, and 6 bases had no gene match. CDR3 protein: CASSVETGANSPLHF. The CDR3 nucleotides are TGTGCCAGCAGTGTGGAGACAGGGGCCAATTCACCCCTCCACTTT.

This chain links TRBV7-8 with TRBJ2-7, with no clear D. Germline values: CDR1 SGHVS, CDR2 FQNEAQ. Trimming took 5 bases from V and 3 from J, leaving 17 bases between them. The CDR3 has 15 residues. CDR3 DNA: TGTGCCAGCAGCGCGTCGAATCTAGGTTTCTACGAGCAGTACTTC. Amino acids: CASSASNLGFYEQYF.

The rearrangement links TRBV4-1 to TRBJ2-1; 7 bases match TRBD1. The trim removed 3 bases at V and 1 base at J, leaving 6 bases unmatched. The CDR3 length is 16 residues. CDR1 and CDR2 (germline): MGHRA, YSYEKL. The CDR3 reads CASSHQVQGSYNEQFF. The CDR3 bases are TGCGCCAGCAGCCACCAAGTACAGGGGTCCTACAATGAGCAGTTCTTC.

The chain combines TRBV5-1 with TRBJ2-7, with TRBD1 matching over 7 bases. CDR3 length: 16 residues. V lost 4 bases and J lost 3; bases outside the gene matches: 13. The germline CDR1 and CDR2 sequences are SGHRS and YFSETQ. The CDR3 sequence is CASSVLGGERDYEQYF. The DNA of the CDR3 is TGCGCCAGCAGCGTCTTAGGGGGCGAAAGGGACTACGAGCAGTACTTC.

V usage is TRBV6-5 and J usage is TRBJ2-7, with TRBD2 identical over 13 bases. Trimming took 2 bases from V and 3 from J; bases not matched to a gene: 4. This CDR3 has 16 amino acids. Germline loops: CDR1 MNHEY, CDR2 SVGAGI. The CDR3 loop reads CASSYAGTSGIYEQYF. The CDR3 DNA is TGTGCCAGCAGTTACGCCGGGACTAGCGGGATCTACGAGCAGTACTTC.

The gene calls are TRBV5-4 and TRBJ2-1; D is unclear. The CDR3 runs to 13 residues. Germline V gene sequence: CDR1 SGHNT, CDR2 YYREEE (reference sequence). V gave up 1 base and J gave up 6 bases, with 8 bases separating them. The CDR3 is CASSLPEPNEQFF. The CDR3 nucleotides are TGTGCCAGCAGCTTGCCAGAACCCAATGAGCAGTTCTTC.

The chain joins TRBV7-9 to TRBJ2-2; maybe TRBD1 (6 bases). The CDR3 length is 15 residues. Germline values: CDR1 SEHNR, CDR2 FQNEAQ (reference sequence). Deletions cut 8 bases from V and 1 base from J, with 14 bases between. The CDR3 here is CASHQGRVNTGELFF. The CDR3 DNA follows: TGTGCCAGCCATCAGGGGCGAGTGAACACCGGGGAGCTGTTTTTT.

Written as DNA, the CDR3 is TGCGCCAGCAGCCGGACCGGAGGGGGGGAAGATGAAAAACTGTTTTTT. Its protein product is CASSRTGGGEDEKLFF. The V gene is TRBV4-3, the J gene TRBJ1-4; the D gene is possibly TRBD1 (6 bases). From germline, CDR1 is LGHNA and CDR2 YSLEER. CDR3 length: 16 amino acids. V dropped 4 bases and J dropped 6 bases, with 18 bases sitting between them.

J is TRBJ1-1 and V is TRBV29-1; D is unresolved. The CDR3 totals 11 residues. V gave up 6 bases and J gave up 6 bases, with 11 bases separating them. Germline V gene data show CDR1 as SQVTM and CDR2 as ANQGSEA. The CDR3 DNA is TGCAGCGTAGGACTAGAGGCTGAAGCTTTCTTT. Translating gives CSVGLEAEAFF.

The chain combines TRBV5-4 with TRBJ2-6, with unresolved D. The CDR3 totals 16 residues. The germline CDR1 and CDR2 sequences are SGHNT and YYREEE (reference sequence). V was pared by 2 bases and J by 2 bases, with 11 bases between. The CDR3, as DNA: TGTGCCAGCAGCTTAGTTGGCGGCGCTGGGGCCAACGTCCTGACTTTC. Amino acids: CASSLVGGAGANVLTF. Using reference TRBV5-4 and TRBJ2-6 for the parts outside the CDR3, the full variable domain is ETGVTQSPTHLIKTRGQQVTLRCSSQSGHNTVSWYQQALGQGPQFIFQYYREEENGRGNFPPRFSGLQFPNYSSELNVNALELDDSALYLCASSLVGGAGANVLTFGAGSRLTVL.

This clone was detected a few times. The rearrangement joins TRBV19 to TRBJ2-3, with D perhaps TRBD1 (6 bases). Germline CDR1 reads LNHDA; CDR2 reads SQIVND (reference sequence). This CDR3 has 14 amino acids. The V gene lost 9 bases and the J gene lost 0 bases, with 13 bases spanning the gap. The CDR3: CASSTTGSTDTQYF. The CDR3 DNA reads as TGTGCCAGCTCAACTACAGGGAGCACAGATACGCAGTATTTT.

The chain links TRBV30 to TRBJ1-2; tentative D call: TRBD1 (5 bases). Trimming left V 2 bases short and J 8 bases short, with 12 bases between. Germline V gene sequence: CDR1 GTSNPN, CDR2 SVGIG (reference sequence). This CDR3 region has 12 residues. The CDR3 spells CAWSPHRGGYTF. CDR3 DNA sequence: TGTGCCTGGAGTCCCCACCGGGGGGGCTACACCTTC.

This clone was observed a few times. The gene calls are TRBV4-3 and TRBJ1-5; no definite D call. CDR1 is LGHNA, CDR2 YSLEER, per germline. This CDR3 contains 13 residues. Between the trimmed V and J ends, which lost 0 bases and 7 bases, there was a span of 7 bases. The CDR3 loop is CASSQELGQPQHF. CDR3 in DNA: TGCGCCAGCAGCCAAGAGTTGGGCCAGCCCCAGCATTTT.

In DNA form, the CDR3 reads TGTGCCAGCAGCTTAGGCGGAACTATAGCAGGGAATCAGCCCCAGCATTTT. Amino acids: CASSLGGTIAGNQPQHF. V usage is TRBV13 and J usage is TRBJ1-5, with D possibly TRBD1 on 5 matching bases. This CDR3 spans 17 amino acids. V lost 0 bases to trimming and J lost 4 bases, with 16 bases between them. Germline values: CDR1 PRHDT, CDR2 FYEKMQ (reference sequence).

This chain links TRBV19 with TRBJ1-1, with D perhaps TRBD1 (6 bases). Trimming took 7 bases from V and 1 from J, leaving 16 bases between them. This CDR3 region has 15 residues. The germline CDR1 and CDR2 sequences are LNHDA and SQIVND (reference sequence). Here the CDR3 DNA reads TGTGCCAGTACCAACTCGGGGGGCACGAACACTGAAGCTTTCTTT. Translating gives CASTNSGGTNTEAFF.

This rearrangement joins TRBV29-1 to TRBJ1-3; 8 bases line up with TRBD1. V shed 7 bases, J shed 2 bases, and the junction held 10 bases outside the gene matches. CDR1 is SQVTM and CDR2 is ANQGSEA in the germline V gene. The CDR3 runs 15 residues. The CDR3 protein is CSATHQGAPGNTIYF. CDR3 DNA: TGCAGCGCCACACATCAGGGGGCTCCTGGAAACACCATATATTTT. Complete variable domain (other parts from reference TRBV29-1 and TRBJ1-3): SAVISQKPSRDICQRGTSLTIQCQVDSQVTMMFWYRQQPGQSLTLIATANQGSEATYESGFVIDKFPISRPNLTFSTLTVSNMSPEDSSIYLCSATHQGAPGNTIYFGEGSWLTVV.

For this clone: This sample also contains other DNA sequences that code for the same CDR3. This rearrangement joins TRBV4-3 to TRBJ2-2, with D possibly matching TRBD1 (5 bases). The CDR3 has 15 amino acids. Germline V gives CDR1 LGHNA, CDR2 YSLEER. Trimming took 1 base from V and 5 from J, leaving 11 bases between them. The CDR3 spells CASSQGQSLTGELFF. CDR3 in DNA: TGCGCCAGCAGCCAAGGACAGAGTCTAACCGGGGAGCTGTTTTTT.

The genes are TRBV27 and TRBJ2-7; the D gene is possibly TRBD2 (5 bases). V was shortened by 11 bases and J by 3 bases, with 14 bases between the two germline ends. This CDR3 contains 12 residues. Looked up from germline, CDR1 is MNHEY and CDR2 is SMNVEV (reference sequence). Here the CDR3 reads CACNGGVYEQYF. In DNA form, the CDR3 reads TGTGCCTGCAATGGAGGCGTCTACGAGCAGTACTTC.

The V gene is TRBV4-3, the J gene TRBJ1-4; TRBD1 might be the D (5 bases). Trimming took off 1 base at V and 8 bases at J, with 17 bases between the two ends. Germline CDR1 and CDR2: LGHNA and YSLEER. The CDR3 has 16 amino acids. In nucleotides, the CDR3 is TGCGCCAGCAGCCAAGTGGGGAGCGCCGGGGGGGAAAAACTGTTTTTT. It is translated as CASSQVGSAGGEKLFF.